This T cell receptor (beta chain) stems from a study of T cells in Graves' hyperthyroidism and ophthalmopathy. Whole-study results and caveats: In simple terms, a model built on 13 V-J features told ophthalmopathy apart from stable hyperthyroidism. Peripheral blood also featured most of the thyroid clonotypes expanded above 0.001. Prediction of ophthalmopathy progression came a median approximately 6.5 months pre-onset.

This CDR3 comprises 12 residues. Deletions cut 5 bases from V and 4 bases from J, with 9 bases between. Germline V CDR1 and CDR2: GTSNPN, SVGIG (reference sequence). This clonotype was seen many times. The antigen is unknown. Uncontrolled infection, other autoimmune disease, pregnancy or lactation led to exclusion. RNA transcripts served as the template for amplifying TCR beta CDR3 regions. RT-PCR in the first round (using the HTBI primer set) targeted the TCR CDR3. TCRdb re-analysed the multiplex PCR reads in MiXCR, keeping a single row per CDR3 protein. This table holds about 270,000 distinct CDR3 sequences, roughly 22% found once.

The rearrangement joins TRBV30 to TRBJ2-1; D possibly corresponds to TRBD2 (5 bases). The sequenced sample consisted of blood. This TCR came from a man in his thirties or forties with Graves' ophthalmopathy. For the CDR3, the DNA is TGTGCCTGGGCGGGCCAATACAATGAGCAGTTCTTC. This encodes CAWAGQYNEQFF.